The 26 T cell receptor beta chains reported below all come from one sample, sequenced in a study of spatial heterogeneity in lung cancer. This sample's time point: sample taken at primary tumor resection. Their cognate antigens are unknown. Findings of the study overall: Expanded intratumoral alpha and beta TCR counts tracked tumor mutation counts.

TCRdb processed the 5' RACE reads anew with MiXCR; each CDR3 protein has one entry. The sample has fewer than 20,000 distinct CDR3 sequences, 5% to 7% seen once. The source material was lung tumor tissue, sampled at surgery. The source is a female donor with early-stage non-small cell lung cancer.

The sample holds many counts of this clonotype. The J gene is TRBJ1-5, the V gene TRBV6-1; D might be TRBD1 (6 bases). Germline lookup yields CDR1 MNHNS and CDR2 SASEGT. Trimming left V 7 bases short and J 11 bases short, with 15 bases between. The CDR3 spans 12 residues. The CDR3 loop reads CASTFRGEAQHF. CDR3 nucleotides: TGTGCCAGCACATTTAGGGGGGAGGCCCAGCATTTT.

The rearrangement links TRBV12-3 or TRBV12-4 to TRBJ2-2, with D uncertain. This CDR3 has 14 residues. Trimming took off 7 bases at V and 4 bases at J, with 13 bases between the two ends. The CDR3 here is CASTLRHRTGELFF. CDR3 DNA: TGTGCCAGCACCTTAAGACATCGCACCGGGGAGCTGTTTTTT.

A few counts support this clonotype. This chain links TRBV27 with TRBJ2-5; no clear D. CDR3 size: 11 residues. V was shortened by 8 bases and J by 4 bases, with 8 bases between the two germline ends. The V gene's germline CDR1 is MNHEY and CDR2 SMNVEV (reference sequence). In DNA, the CDR3 is TGTGCCAGCGGATTATCAGAGACCCAGTACTTC. It codes for CASGLSETQYF.

This clonotype was seen a handful of times. The rearrangement links TRBV7-8 to TRBJ2-1; no definite D call. Germline-derived CDR1 and CDR2 are SGHVS and FQNEAQ. V lost 7 bases to trimming and J lost 4 bases, with 20 bases between them. The CDR3 consists of 16 residues. The CDR3 loop reads CASTPRSQALYNEQFF. CDR3 bases: TGTGCCAGCACTCCAAGGAGTCAGGCACTATACAATGAGCAGTTCTTC.

This clonotype has ten or more counts. V usage is TRBV7-8 and J usage is TRBJ2-1; 11 bases align to TRBD2. After removal of 5 bases from V and 9 bases from J, the junction contained 9 bases not matched to a gene. CDR1 is SGHVS and CDR2 is FQNEAQ in the germline V gene. This CDR3 has 15 residues. CDR3 residues: CASSPQASGRIEQFF. The CDR3 DNA is TGTGCCAGCAGCCCCCAGGCTAGCGGGAGGATTGAGCAGTTCTTC.

A remark on this clonotype: A much bigger clone sits one base away, suggesting this may be a read error. The rearrangement uses TRBV5-5 and TRBJ1-1; 7 bases agree with TRBD1. The CDR3 runs 14 residues. Germline-derived CDR1 and CDR2 are SGHKS and YYEKEE (reference sequence). This CDR3 is CVSSPYRGNTEAFF. The CDR3, as DNA: TGTGTCAGCAGCCCTTACAGGGGAAACACTGAAGCTTTCTTT. The variable domain in full, completed from reference TRBV5-5 and TRBJ1-1, reads DAGVTQSPTHLIKTRGQQVTLRCSPISGHKSVSWYQQVLGQGPQFIFQYYEKEERGRGNFPDRFSARQFPNYSSELNVNALLLGDSALYLCVSSPYRGNTEAFFGQGTRLTVV.

The V and J genes are TRBV9 and TRBJ2-7, with D perhaps TRBD1 or TRBD2 (7 bases each). Per the germline V gene, CDR1 is SGDLS and CDR2 is YYNGEE. The CDR3 sequence is 14 residues long. The germline V and J ends were trimmed by 6 bases and 1 base, with 14 bases remaining between them. CDR3 protein: CASTQGGESYEQYF. The CDR3 region has the DNA TGTGCCAGCACCCAGGGGGGGGAGTCCTACGAGCAGTACTTC.

Ten or more counts support this clonotype. This chain uses TRBV28 with TRBJ2-6, with 7 nucleotides matching TRBD1. Germline V CDR1 and CDR2: MDHEN, SYDVKM. This CDR3 has 16 residues. The V and J ends lost 6 bases and 0 bases, in that order; junction bases with no gene match: 5. CDR3 DNA: TGTGCCAGCAGCGGGACAGCCCACTCTGGGGCCAACGTCCTGACTTTC. Translating it yields CASSGTAHSGANVLTF. Full variable domain (outside the CDR3, taken from reference TRBV28 and TRBJ2-6): DVKVTQSSRYLVKRTGEKVFLECVQDMDHENMFWYRQDPGLGLRLIYFSYDVKMKEKGDIPEGYSVSREKKERFSLILESASTNQTSMYLCASSGTAHSGANVLTFGAGSRLTVL.

This clonotype came up many times. The V call is TRBV18, the J call TRBJ2-7, with TRBD1 identical over 9 bases. The trim removed 6 bases at V and 1 base at J, leaving 4 bases unmatched. CDR1 is KGHSH, CDR2 LQKENI, per germline. This CDR3 contains 14 residues. This CDR3 is CASSRTGASYEQYF. CDR3 DNA: TGTGCCAGCTCGCGGACAGGGGCGTCCTACGAGCAGTACTTC.

This clonotype has at least ten counts. V gene TRBV10-3 combines with J gene TRBJ2-7; 7 bases agree with TRBD1. There are 12 residues in the CDR3. The J segment lost 5 bases and the V segment lost 10 bases, leaving 8 bases of the junction unmatched. In germline, CDR1 is ENHRY, CDR2 SYGVKD. The CDR3 loop is CATQEGANEQYF. CDR3 in DNA: TGTGCCACCCAAGAGGGGGCTAACGAGCAGTACTTC.

This clonotype is labeled medium-sized. The chain is built from TRBV6-1 and TRBJ2-4; the D is unclear. Germline V gives CDR1 MNHNS, CDR2 SASEGT. V lost 3 bases, J lost 1 base, and 10 bases lay in between. The CDR3 sequence is 15 residues long. The CDR3 loop reads CASSDVLGAKNIQYF. In DNA form, the CDR3 reads TGTGCCAGCAGTGATGTGTTAGGGGCCAAAAACATTCAGTACTTC.

The table lists this clonotype with many counts. The J gene is TRBJ2-1, the V gene TRBV11-2, with D perhaps TRBD2 (6 bases). V was pared by 7 bases and J by 4 bases, with 23 bases between. This CDR3 spans 17 amino acids. The V gene's germline CDR1 is SGHAT and CDR2 FQNNGV. DNA of the CDR3: TGTGCCAGCACCGCATGGGGCGGGAAGATGGTTTACAATGAGCAGTTCTTC. Amino acid sequence: CASTAWGGKMVYNEQFF.

This clonotype was observed many times. The J gene is TRBJ2-5, the V gene TRBV6-1; 8 bases align to TRBD1. V lost 5 bases to trimming and J lost 4 bases; unmatched junction nucleotides: 3. Germline V lookup: CDR1 MNHNS, CDR2 SASEGT. CDR3 size: 13 residues. CDR3 in DNA: TGTGCCAGCAGTTCGGACAGGGCAGAGACCCAGTACTTC. It encodes CASSSDRAETQYF.

The chain is built from TRBV6-6 and TRBJ2-7; D is unclear. Germline-derived CDR1 and CDR2 are MNHNY and SVGAGI (reference sequence). The V end was cut by 4 bases, the J end by 3 bases, with 7 bases between. CDR3 length: 12 residues. DNA for the CDR3: TGTGCCAGCAGTTCGGCAAACTACGAGCAGTACTTC. It encodes CASSSANYEQYF.

This clonotype was recorded many times. The chain's CDR3 is CASSFSTNGANVLTF. Here the CDR3 DNA reads TGTGCCAGCAGTTTCTCAACCAACGGGGCCAACGTCCTGACTTTC. The chain uses TRBV12-3 or TRBV12-4 and TRBJ2-6; D is unclear. The CDR3 runs 15 residues. Trimming removed 3 bases at V and 4 bases at J, with 10 bases between.

This clonotype was observed many times. V is TRBV5-6 and J is TRBJ2-7; tentatively, D is TRBD2 (6 bases). The germline V gene encodes CDR1 SGHDT and CDR2 YYEEEE. V shed 4 bases and J shed 2 bases, with 16 bases lying between them. The CDR3 spans 15 residues. The CDR3 is CASSPVGGVTYEQYF. CDR3 nucleotide sequence: TGTGCCAGCAGCCCTGTCGGCGGGGTCACCTACGAGCAGTACTTC. The full variable domain, in which reference TRBV5-6 and TRBJ2-7 provide the parts outside the CDR3, is DAGVTQSPTHLIKTRGQQVTLRCSPKSGHDTVSWYQQALGQGPQFIFQYYEEEERQRGNFPDRFSGHQFPNYSSELNVNALLLGDSALYLCASSPVGGVTYEQYFGPGTRLTVT.

There are many counts of this clonotype. The chain couples TRBV30 to TRBJ2-7; 7 bases fit TRBD2. CDR1 GTSNPN and CDR2 SVGIG come from the germline V gene (reference sequence). The CDR3 extends over 13 amino acids. The V segment lost 0 bases and the J segment 2 bases; nucleotides outside the gene matches: 1. The CDR3 here is CAWSVGGTYEQYF. The CDR3 nucleotides are TGTGCCTGGAGTGTCGGGGGGACCTACGAGCAGTACTTC.

This clonotype has a count of ten or more. This rearrangement joins TRBV29-1 to TRBJ2-5; 9 bases fit TRBD2. The CDR3 has 13 residues. Germline V gene sequence: CDR1 SQVTM, CDR2 ANQGSEA. After removal of 3 bases from V and 6 bases from J, the junction contained 5 bases not matched to a gene. CDR3 bases: TGCAGCGTTGAGGGGACTAGCATACAGACCCAGTACTTC. It specifies CSVEGTSIQTQYF. Variable domain in full (rest from reference TRBV29-1 and TRBJ2-5): SAVISQKPSRDICQRGTSLTIQCQVDSQVTMMFWYRQQPGQSLTLIATANQGSEATYESGFVIDKFPISRPNLTFSTLTVSNMSPEDSSIYLCSVEGTSIQTQYFGPGTRLLVL.

This clonotype was observed many times. This chain joins TRBV7-9 and TRBJ1-2; weak D call: TRBD1 (5 bases). This CDR3 has 15 residues. Germline assignment: CDR1 SEHNR and CDR2 FQNEAQ (reference sequence). V was pared by 7 bases and J by 2 bases, with 17 bases between. The CDR3 region is CASTHSDTVNYGYTF. CDR3 in DNA: TGTGCCAGCACCCATTCGGACACCGTCAACTATGGCTACACCTTC.

This clonotype was seen ten or more times. The chain uses TRBV20-1 and TRBJ2-1, with D maybe TRBD1 (6 bases). The CDR3 contains 14 residues. From germline, CDR1 is DFQATT and CDR2 SNEGSKA (reference sequence). Between the trimmed V and J ends, which lost 0 bases and 9 bases, there was a span of 15 bases. This chain's CDR3 is CSARDPVGAVEQFF. Written as DNA, the CDR3 is TGCAGTGCTAGAGATCCGGTGGGGGCGGTTGAGCAGTTCTTC.

Many counts were recorded for this clonotype. The chain joins TRBV7-9 to TRBJ2-7; D possibly uses TRBD1 or TRBD2 (6 bases each). Trimming took off 1 base at V and 2 bases at J, with 9 bases between the two ends. This CDR3 has 14 amino acids. CDR1 is SEHNR, CDR2 FQNEAQ, per germline (reference sequence). CDR3 sequence (DNA): TGTGCCAGCAGCTTAGACGGGGGCACCTACGAGCAGTACTTC. Amino acid sequence: CASSLDGGTYEQYF.

This clonotype was seen a handful of times. This chain uses TRBV29-1 with TRBJ2-6, with 7 bases fitting TRBD2. The CDR3 contains 17 residues. Germline CDR1 SQVTM, CDR2 ANQGSEA. V was clipped by 7 bases and J by 2 bases; unmatched bases: 14. Here the CDR3 DNA reads TGCAGCGGGATACTCGAAACGGGGACTACTGGGGCCAACGTCCTGACTTTC. Protein: CSGILETGTTGANVLTF.

Ten or more counts support this clonotype. The chain links TRBV6-1 to TRBJ2-2; no definite D call. V dropped 2 bases and J dropped 2 bases, with 15 bases sitting between them. Germline CDR1 reads MNHNS; CDR2 reads SASEGT. The CDR3 contains 17 residues. The CDR3 spells CASSETISALNTGELFF. For the CDR3, the DNA is TGTGCCAGCAGTGAAACAATAAGCGCCCTAAACACCGGGGAGCTGTTTTTT.

To note about this clonotype: A much larger clone sits a single nucleotide away, making a read error possible. This chain uses TRBV4-2 with TRBJ2-2; no clear D gene. V lost 0 bases and J lost 7, with 6 bases in between. Germline CDR1 LGHNA, CDR2 YNFKEQ. The CDR3 length is 13 residues. This chain's CDR3 is CASSQDPDGELFF. In nucleotides, the CDR3 is TGTGCCAGCAGCCAAGATCCGGACGGGGAGCTGTTTTTT.

On this clonotype: A much more abundant neighbour one base away suggests this may be a read error. The gene calls are TRBV29-1 and TRBJ1-1; D may be TRBD1 (5 bases). The CDR3 runs 13 residues. Germline-derived CDR1 and CDR2 are SQVTM and ANQGSEA. V lost 6 bases and J lost 6, with 17 bases in between. For the CDR3, the DNA is TGCAGCGTGGAGAGCCACCGGGGCTCTGAAGCTTTCTTT. This encodes CSVESHRGSEAFF.

This clonotype is labeled medium-sized. The genes are TRBV4-1 and TRBJ2-3; 10 nucleotides align to TRBD2. This CDR3 has 15 amino acids. V lost 5 bases, J lost 1 base, and 3 bases stayed unmatched. In germline, CDR1 is MGHRA, CDR2 YSYEKL. The CDR3 coding sequence is TGCGCCAGCAGCGCCGGGACTAGCGGCACAGATACGCAGTATTTT. This codes for CASSAGTSGTDTQYF.